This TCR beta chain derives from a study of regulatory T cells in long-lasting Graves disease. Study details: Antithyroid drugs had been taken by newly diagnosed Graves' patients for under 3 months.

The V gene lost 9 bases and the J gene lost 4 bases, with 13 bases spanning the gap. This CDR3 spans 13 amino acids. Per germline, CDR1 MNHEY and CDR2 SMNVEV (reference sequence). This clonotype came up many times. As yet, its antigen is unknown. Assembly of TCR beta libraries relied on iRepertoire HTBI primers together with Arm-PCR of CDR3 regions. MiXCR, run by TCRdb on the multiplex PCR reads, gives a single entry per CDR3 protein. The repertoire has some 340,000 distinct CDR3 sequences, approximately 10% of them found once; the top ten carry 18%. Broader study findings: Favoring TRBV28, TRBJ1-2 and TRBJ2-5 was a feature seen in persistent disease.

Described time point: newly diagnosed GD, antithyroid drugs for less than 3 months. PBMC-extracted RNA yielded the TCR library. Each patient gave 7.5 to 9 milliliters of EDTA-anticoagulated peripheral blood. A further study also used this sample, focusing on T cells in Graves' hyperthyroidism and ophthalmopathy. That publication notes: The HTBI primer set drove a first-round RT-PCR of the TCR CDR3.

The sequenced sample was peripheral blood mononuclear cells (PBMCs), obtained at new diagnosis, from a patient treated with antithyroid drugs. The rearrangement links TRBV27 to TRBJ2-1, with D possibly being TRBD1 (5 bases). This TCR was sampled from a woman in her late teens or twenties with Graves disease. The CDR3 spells CASSQGIYNEQFF. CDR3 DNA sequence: TGTGCCAGTTCGCAGGGAATTTACAATGAGCAGTTCTTC.